A selection of T cell receptor beta chains follows, all from one sample in a study of T cells in Graves' hyperthyroidism and ophthalmopathy. TCRdb recomputed calls from the multiplex PCR reads with MiXCR, one row per CDR3 protein. Of hundreds of thousands of distinct CDR3 sequences listed, roughly 20% are singletons. Sample: blood. These receptors were taken from a man aged 50 to 59 with Graves' ophthalmopathy. The CDR3 runs from the conserved cysteine through the conserved F or W. Each record gives: D gene, J gene, V gene, clone size, CDR3 protein, CDR3 DNA. D genes are given only for firm matches. The size entry is marked missing in some rows and otherwise reads once, few, many or a size class.

>TRBD2|TRBJ2-1|TRBV20-1|.
CSARDRSGGGNEQFF
TGCAGTGCTAGAGATCGGAGCGGGGGGGGCAATGAGCAGTTCTTC
>.|TRBJ1-6|TRBV11-2|.
CASSLADRSPLHF
TGTGCCAGCAGCTTAGCGGACCGGTCACCCCTCCACTTT
>.|TRBJ2-7|TRBV11-2|many
CASSLSRQVLGYEQYF
TGTGCCAGCAGCTTATCCCGACAGGTCCTGGGATACGAGCAGTACTTC
>.|TRBJ1-5|TRBV6-6|.
CASSYSLSINQPQHF
TGTGCCAGCAGTTACTCTTTATCGATCAATCAGCCCCAGCATTTT
>.|TRBJ1-5|TRBV6-6|.
CASSYGGENQPQHF
TGTGCCAGCAGTTACGGGGGTGAGAATCAGCCCCAGCATTTT
>.|TRBJ2-3|TRBV20-1|.
CSALLSGDTQYF
TGCAGTGCTCTCCTTAGTGGAGATACGCAGTATTTT
>.|TRBJ2-2|TRBV12-3/TRBV12-4|few
CASSLEEGTGELFF
TGTGCCAGCAGTTTAGAGGAGGGCACCGGGGAGCTGTTTTTT
>.|TRBJ1-5|TRBV20-1|few
CSQSRGEGQPQHF
TGCAGTCAATCCCGAGGGGAGGGTCAGCCCCAGCATTTT
>TRBD2|TRBJ2-7|TRBV7-8|many
CASSLIAGEGHEQYF
TGTGCCAGCAGCCTCATAGCGGGCGAAGGGCACGAGCAGTACTTC
>.|TRBJ1-1|TRBV11-2|many
CASSLMEGKEAFF
TGTGCCAGCAGCTTAATGGAGGGGAAGGAAGCTTTCTTT
>.|TRBJ2-3|TRBV6-2/TRBV6-3|few
CASRSGGQTQYF
TGTGCCAGCAGGTCCGGAGGGCAGACGCAGTATTTT
>.|TRBJ2-7|TRBV14|.
CASSHTSTYEQYF
TGTGCCAGCAGCCATACTAGCACCTACGAGCAGTACTTC
>TRBD2|TRBJ2-2|TRBV24-1|few
CATSDLGLADMTGELFF
TGTGCCACCAGTGATTTGGGACTAGCGGACATGACCGGGGAGCTGTTTTTT
>.|TRBJ2-2|TRBV5-1|few
CASSASGSVNTGELLF
TGCGCCAGCAGCGCGTCCGGTTCAGTGAACACCGGGGAGCTGCTTTTT
>TRBD1|TRBJ1-1|TRBV5-1|many
CASTLTGGVVTEAFF
TGCGCCAGCACCTTGACAGGGGGCGTTGTTACTGAAGCTTTCTTT
>.|TRBJ2-7|TRBV28|.
CASSSGGIAYEQYF
TGTGCCAGCAGTTCTGGCGGGATTGCCTACGAGCAGTACTTC
>TRBD1|TRBJ2-1|TRBV2|many
CASSGMGTGGLRGTYNEQFF
TGTGCCAGCAGTGGCATGGGGACAGGGGGCTTAAGAGGGACCTACAATGAGCAGTTCTTC
>.|TRBJ2-1|TRBV5-1|many
CASSRRSGSSYNEQFF
TGCGCCAGCAGCCGACGGAGCGGCAGCTCCTACAATGAGCAGTTCTTC
>.|TRBJ2-7|TRBV10-3|many
CATTGRGSYEQYF
TGTGCCACCACGGGACGGGGCTCCTACGAGCAGTACTTC
>TRBD1|TRBJ1-2|TRBV24-1|.
CATSGLDRERGYGYTF
TGTGCCACCAGTGGCCTCGACAGGGAGCGGGGCTATGGCTACACCTTC
>TRBD1|TRBJ1-5|TRBV15|.
CATSRVRGTGGENQPQHF
TGTGCCACCAGCAGAGTTCGGGGGACAGGGGGTGAAAATCAGCCCCAGCATTTT
>.|TRBJ1-2|TRBV27|.
CASSPRPGDRGYTF
TGTGCCAGCAGTCCAAGACCAGGGGACCGAGGCTACACCTTC
>.|TRBJ1-1|TRBV11-1|few
CASSFRQDNTEAFF
TGTGCCAGCAGCTTTCGACAGGACAACACTGAAGCTTTCTTT
>.|TRBJ1-6|TRBV5-1|many
CASSLFQGENSPLHF
TGCGCCAGCAGCTTGTTCCAGGGTGAGAATTCACCCCTCCACTTT
>TRBD2|TRBJ2-5|TRBV30|few
CAWSVGLAGFQETQYF
TGTGCCTGGAGTGTAGGCCTAGCGGGCTTCCAAGAGACCCAGTACTTC
>.|TRBJ2-2|TRBV19|.
CASRTGRQFAGELFF
TGTGCCAGTAGGACAGGGAGGCAATTCGCCGGGGAGCTGTTTTTT
>.|TRBJ2-2|TRBV19|once
CASTGPLETGELFF
TGTGCCAGCACAGGCCCTCTAGAAACCGGGGAGCTGTTTTTT
>.|TRBJ2-1|TRBV5-5|few
CASSLGTAGEQFF
TGTGCCAGCAGCTTGGGGACAGCTGGTGAGCAGTTCTTC
>TRBD1|TRBJ1-5|TRBV18|many
CASSGDSLSNQPQHF
TGTGCCAGCTCCGGGGACAGCCTAAGCAATCAGCCCCAGCATTTT
>TRBD2|TRBJ2-2|TRBV20-1|.
CSAQSGANTGELFF
TGCAGTGCTCAGAGCGGGGCGAACACCGGGGAGCTGTTTTTT
>TRBD2|TRBJ2-7|TRBV5-1|many
CASSFSTSRPYEQYF
TGCGCCAGCAGCTTCTCGACTAGCAGGCCCTACGAGCAGTACTTC
>.|TRBJ2-3|TRBV6-2/TRBV6-3|.
CASSYSRSTLGVTDTQYF
TGTGCCAGCAGTTACTCGAGGTCGACTCTCGGGGTCACAGATACGCAGTATTTT
>.|TRBJ2-1|TRBV6-1|.
CASTSRAGAEPHEQFF
TGTGCCAGCACTTCTAGGGCTGGGGCCGAGCCCCATGAGCAGTTCTTC
>.|TRBJ1-4|TRBV2|many
CASGPHEKLFF
TGTGCCAGCGGGCCGCATGAAAAACTGTTTTTT
>TRBD2|TRBJ2-7|TRBV3-1|few
CASSQTSGKAYEQYF
TGTGCCAGCAGCCAGACTAGCGGGAAGGCCTACGAGCAGTACTTC
>TRBD2|TRBJ2-1|TRBV19|.
CASSILGRLAGGPRPYNEQFF
TGTGCCAGTAGTATTTTGGGCCGACTAGCGGGAGGGCCTCGGCCCTACAATGAGCAGTTCTTC
>TRBD2|TRBJ2-7|TRBV7-3|once
CASTEGGGRTYEQYF
TGTGCCAGCACAGAGGGTGGCGGGAGGACCTACGAGCAGTACTTC
>TRBD1|TRBJ1-1|TRBV7-3|few
CASSSNPGGTEAFF
TGTGCCAGCAGCTCAAATCCAGGGGGCACTGAAGCTTTCTTT
>.|TRBJ2-5|TRBV5-1|many
CASQPSGEPQETQYF
TGCGCCAGCCAGCCTTCAGGGGAGCCGCAAGAGACCCAGTACTTC
>.|TRBJ2-2|TRBV18|many
CASSRRDTGELFF
TGTGCCAGCTCACGTCGGGACACCGGGGAGCTGTTTTTT
>.|TRBJ2-3|TRBV6-1|.
CATLGGTDTQYF
TGTGCCACCTTAGGGGGCACAGATACGCAGTATTTT
>TRBD2|TRBJ2-7|TRBV3-1|many
CASSQGLAGRGLYEQYF
TGTGCCAGCAGCCAAGGACTAGCGGGCAGAGGGCTCTACGAGCAGTACTTC
>.|TRBJ1-5|TRBV7-9|few
CASSRDGVAQPQHF
TGTGCCAGCAGCCGGGATGGGGTTGCTCAGCCCCAGCATTTT
>TRBD1|TRBJ1-2|TRBV7-2|few
CASSYYGDRYGYTF
TGTGCCAGCAGCTATTACGGGGACAGGTATGGCTACACCTTC
>.|TRBJ2-5|TRBV10-3|few
CAISAGERETQYF
TGTGCCATCTCCGCAGGGGAGCGTGAGACCCAGTACTTC
>TRBD2|TRBJ2-1|TRBV5-4|.
CASSPSGEGYNEQFF
TGTGCCAGCAGTCCATCGGGGGAGGGGTACAATGAGCAGTTCTTC
>TRBD1|TRBJ2-1|TRBV30|many
CAWTRDRDNEQFF
TGTGCCTGGACACGGGACAGGGACAATGAGCAGTTCTTC
>.|TRBJ2-6|TRBV28|.
CASSVTRGAGANVLTF
TGTGCCAGCAGTGTCACGAGGGGGGCTGGGGCCAACGTCCTGACTTTC
>TRBD1|TRBJ1-5|TRBV5-1|.
CASSLQGDEGQPQHF
TGCGCCAGCAGCTTACAGGGGGATGAGGGTCAGCCCCAGCATTTT
>.|TRBJ1-2|TRBV28|many
CASSLSRLGYTF
TGTGCCAGCAGTTTATCCCGACTTGGCTACACCTTC
>.|TRBJ1-1|TRBV10-2|.
CASSTTFTGTEAFF
TGCGCCAGCAGTACGACTTTTACGGGGACTGAAGCTTTCTTT
>TRBD2|TRBJ2-7|TRBV20-1|.
CSARDKAGGSYEQYF
TGCAGTGCTAGAGATAAGGCGGGAGGTTCCTACGAGCAGTACTTC
>.|TRBJ1-3|TRBV30|.
CAWQGSVNTIYF
TGTGCCTGGCAGGGATCGGTTAACACCATATATTTT
>TRBD2|TRBJ2-1|TRBV20-1|many
CSAVAGGLRRNEQFF
TGCAGTGCTGTGGCGGGAGGGCTCCGGAGGAATGAGCAGTTCTTC
>.|TRBJ2-5|TRBV10-3|.
CAISGRGSQETQYF
TGTGCCATCAGTGGGAGGGGGAGCCAAGAGACCCAGTACTTC
>.|TRBJ2-3|TRBV30|few
CAWSVLPAATIRNTQYF
TGTGCCTGGAGTGTTCTCCCTGCAGCCACGATCAGAAATACGCAGTATTTT
>.|TRBJ1-2|TRBV3-1|many
CASSQDARGYTF
TGTGCCAGCAGCCAAGATGCCCGTGGCTACACCTTC